This T cell receptor beta chain was recovered during a study of blood T cell repertoires in COVID-19. Study-level background: The analysed material was cDNA or gDNA that came from T cells, B-cell-depleted T cells, or PBMCs.

Profiling relied on immunoSEQ multiplex PCR, and the TCRdb table lists in-frame clones only, not all of them. Among 140,000 or so clones listed, 80% to 90% were seen once. Among Cohort 3 donors, those recovered had two negative PCRs, clearance, or symptom resolution. The V end lost 0 bases, the J end lost 3 bases, and 9 bases lay between the germline ends. Germline V gene lookup returns CDR1 SGHNT and CDR2 YYREEE (reference sequence). This CDR3 spans 14 amino acids. Sequenced: PBMCs or T cells enriched from blood (not recorded which). The V and J genes are TRBV5-4 and TRBJ1-1; D is ambiguous. This clonotype was obtained from a man aged 60 to 75 who had recovered from COVID-19. The CDR3 sequence: CASSLVSGYTEAFF. The CDR3 DNA reads TGTGCCAGCAGCTTGGTTTCAGGATACACTGAAGCTTTCTTT.